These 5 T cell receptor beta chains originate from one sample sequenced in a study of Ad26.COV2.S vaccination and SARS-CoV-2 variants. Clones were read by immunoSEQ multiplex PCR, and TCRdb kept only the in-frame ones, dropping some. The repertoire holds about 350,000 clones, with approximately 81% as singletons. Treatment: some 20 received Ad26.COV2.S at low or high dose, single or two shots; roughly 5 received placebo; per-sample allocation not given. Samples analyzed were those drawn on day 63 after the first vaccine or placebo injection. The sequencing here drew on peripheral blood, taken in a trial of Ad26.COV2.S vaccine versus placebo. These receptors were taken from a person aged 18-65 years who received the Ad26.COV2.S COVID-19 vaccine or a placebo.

The CDR3, as DNA: TGTGCCAGTAGAACACAGGGGCGCGGCGGTGAGCAGTACTTC. Translated: CASRTQGRGGEQYF. The chain recombines TRBV19 with TRBJ2-7, with TRBD1 identical over 7 bases. There are 14 residues in the CDR3. The germline gives CDR1 LNHDA, CDR2 SQIVND (reference sequence). The ends lost 6 bases at V and 7 bases at J; junction bases unmatched: 12.

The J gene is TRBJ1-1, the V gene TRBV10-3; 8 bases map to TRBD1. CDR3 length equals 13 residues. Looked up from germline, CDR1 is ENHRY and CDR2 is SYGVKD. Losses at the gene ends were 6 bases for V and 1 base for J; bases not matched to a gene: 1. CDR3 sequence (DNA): TGTGCCATCAGCGGGACAGGGAACACTGAAGCTTTCTTT. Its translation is CAISGTGNTEAFF.

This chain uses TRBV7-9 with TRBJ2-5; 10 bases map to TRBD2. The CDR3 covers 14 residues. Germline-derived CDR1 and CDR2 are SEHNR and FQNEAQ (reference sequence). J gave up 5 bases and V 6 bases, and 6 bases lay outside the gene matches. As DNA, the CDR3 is TGTGCCAGCAGTTCCTTAGCGGGGGGTGAGACCCAGTACTTC. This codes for CASSSLAGGETQYF.

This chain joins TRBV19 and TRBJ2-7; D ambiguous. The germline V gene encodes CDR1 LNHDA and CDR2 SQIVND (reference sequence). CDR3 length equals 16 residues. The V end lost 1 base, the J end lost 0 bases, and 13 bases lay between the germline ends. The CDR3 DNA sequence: TGTGCCAGTAGTATAGCCGGGTATCAAGGCTCCTACGAGCAGTACTTC. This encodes CASSIAGYQGSYEQYF.

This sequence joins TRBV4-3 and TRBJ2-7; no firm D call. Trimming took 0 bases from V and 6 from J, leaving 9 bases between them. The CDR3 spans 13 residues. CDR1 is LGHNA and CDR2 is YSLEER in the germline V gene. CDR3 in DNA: TGCGCCAGCAGCCAAGATACCAGTCCCGAGCAGTACTTC. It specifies CASSQDTSPEQYF.